The T cell receptor (beta chain) under discussion was sequenced for a study of blood T cell repertoires in COVID-19. Germline CDR1 reads MNHEY; CDR2 reads SVGAGI. This CDR3 has 14 amino acids. V was pared by 4 bases and J by 2 bases, with 10 bases between. Sequencing was performed with immunoSEQ multiplex PCR; in TCRdb, only in-frame clones are kept and a portion is missing. Of 140,000 to 150,000 clones listed, 84% are singletons. The chain uses TRBV6-5 and TRBJ2-3; no firm D call. The receptor's source is a human donor in a cohort sampled during active COVID-19. Specimen: peripheral blood. The CDR3 DNA reads as TGTGCCAGCAGTTTACAGCTGCCCACAGATACGCAGTATTTT. This encodes CASSLQLPTDTQYF.